These 7 T cell receptor beta chains came from one sample sequenced in a study of cytomegalovirus exposure and HLA in healthy donors. Researchers ran the PCR with 60 Vbeta and 13 Jbeta primers. Sequencing was performed with immunoSEQ multiplex PCR; in TCRdb, only in-frame clones are kept and a portion is missing. The sample records fewer than 80,000 clones, approximately 75% being singletons. Sequencing was carried out using PBMCs. The receptors originated from a young woman in good health and CMV-seronegative.

DNA of the CDR3: TGTGCCAGCAGTCCTTGGGGGGGACGCTACGAGCAGTACTTC. It yields the protein CASSPWGGRYEQYF. This sequence joins TRBV7-2 and TRBJ2-5, with 7 nucleotides matching TRBD2. The DNA matches TRBJ2-7 better at its end, which makes the J call doubtful. The CDR3 has 14 amino acids. Germline values: CDR1 SGHTA, CDR2 FQGNSA.

The V and J genes are TRBV28 and TRBJ1-2; D gene ambiguous. The CDR3 contains 13 residues. Germline CDR1 and CDR2: MDHEN and SYDVKM. Trimming left V 3 bases short and J 4 bases short, with 9 bases between. The chain's CDR3 is CASSFGPAYGYTF. In DNA form, the CDR3 reads TGTGCCAGCAGTTTTGGCCCCGCCTATGGCTACACCTTC.

The J gene is TRBJ1-3, the V gene TRBV9, with 8 bases matching TRBD1. This CDR3 comprises 15 residues. V dropped 6 bases and J dropped 4; count of bases not matched to a gene: 9. Germline V gene sequence: CDR1 SGDLS, CDR2 YYNGEE. CDR3 sequence: CASKPYTGGGNTIYF. The CDR3 DNA reads as TGTGCCAGCAAGCCCTACACAGGGGGAGGAAACACCATATATTTT.

The chain employs TRBV28 and TRBJ2-1; TRBD2 matches at 9 bases. V lost 4 bases to trimming and J lost 2 bases; unmatched junction nucleotides: 6. Germline CDR1 MDHEN, CDR2 SYDVKM. CDR3 length: 16 residues. In DNA form, the CDR3 reads TGTGCCAGCAGTTCAATAGCGGGAGTTGCCTACAATGAGCAGTTCTTC. This gives the protein CASSSIAGVAYNEQFF.

The chain has TRBV4-1 and TRBJ2-7, with 7 bases matching TRBD1. Germline CDR1 and CDR2: MGHRA and YSYEKL. After removal of 1 base from V and 3 bases from J, the junction contained 12 bases not matched to a gene. This CDR3 region has 17 residues. The CDR3 reads CASSQGLAGTDYYEQYF. The CDR3 DNA is TGCGCCAGCAGCCAAGGGCTGGCCGGGACAGACTACTACGAGCAGTACTTC.

This chain joins TRBV19 and TRBJ2-3, with 13 positions matching TRBD2. Germline trimming cut 5 bases from V and 6 bases from J; bases unmatched to any gene: 11. CDR1 and CDR2 (germline): LNHDA, SQIVND (reference sequence). The CDR3 covers 17 residues. The CDR3 loop reads CASSGAVLAGGGDTQYF. As DNA, the CDR3 is TGTGCCAGTAGTGGGGCCGTACTAGCGGGAGGGGGGGATACGCAGTATTTT. Filled out from reference TRBV19 and TRBJ2-3, the complete variable domain reads DGGITQSPKYLFRKEGQNVTLSCEQNLNHDAMYWYRQDPGQGLRLIYYSQIVNDFQKGDIAEGYSVSREKKESFPLTVTSAQKNPTAFYLCASSGAVLAGGGDTQYFGPGTRLTVL.

This sequence joins TRBV4-2 and TRBJ2-5, with D perhaps matching TRBD2 (6 bases). The V end lost 0 bases, the J end lost 5 bases, and 13 bases lay between the germline ends. This CDR3 has 15 amino acids. The germline CDR1 and CDR2 sequences are LGHNA and YNFKEQ. CDR3 amino acids: CASSQERGLAETQYF. Written as DNA, the CDR3 is TGTGCCAGCAGCCAAGAGCGCGGTCTAGCGGAGACCCAGTACTTC.